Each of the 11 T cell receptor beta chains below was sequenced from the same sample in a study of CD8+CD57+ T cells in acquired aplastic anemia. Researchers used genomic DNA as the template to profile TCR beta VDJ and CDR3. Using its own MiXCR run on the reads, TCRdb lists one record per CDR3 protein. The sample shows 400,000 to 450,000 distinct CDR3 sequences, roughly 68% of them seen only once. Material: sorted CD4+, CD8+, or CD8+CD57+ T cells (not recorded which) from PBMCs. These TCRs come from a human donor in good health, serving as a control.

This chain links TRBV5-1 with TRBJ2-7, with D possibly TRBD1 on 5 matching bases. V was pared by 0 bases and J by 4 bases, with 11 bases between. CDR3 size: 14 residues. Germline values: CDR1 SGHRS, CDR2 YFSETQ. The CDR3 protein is CASSLGQKVYEQYF. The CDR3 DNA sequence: TGCGCCAGCAGCTTGGGACAGAAGGTTTACGAGCAGTACTTC.

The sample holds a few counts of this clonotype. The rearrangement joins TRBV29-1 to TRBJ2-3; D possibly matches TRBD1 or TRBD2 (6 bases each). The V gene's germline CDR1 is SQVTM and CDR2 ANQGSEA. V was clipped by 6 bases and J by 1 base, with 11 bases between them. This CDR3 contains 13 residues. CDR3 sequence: CSVVGGGTDTQYF. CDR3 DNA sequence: TGCAGCGTGGTGGGGGGCGGCACAGATACGCAGTATTTT.

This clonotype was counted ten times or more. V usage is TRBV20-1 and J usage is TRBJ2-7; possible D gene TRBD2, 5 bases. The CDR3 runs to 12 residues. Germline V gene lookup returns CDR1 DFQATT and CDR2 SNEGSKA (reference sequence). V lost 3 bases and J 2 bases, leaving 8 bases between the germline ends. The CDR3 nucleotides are TGCAGTGCTAGTACGGGGACCTACGAGCAGTACTTC. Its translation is CSASTGTYEQYF.

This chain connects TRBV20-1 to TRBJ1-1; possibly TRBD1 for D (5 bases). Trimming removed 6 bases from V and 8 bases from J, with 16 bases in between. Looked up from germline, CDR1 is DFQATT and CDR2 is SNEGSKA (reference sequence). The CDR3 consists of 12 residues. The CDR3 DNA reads TGCAGTGCCGGCGCGCAGGGTAAGGAAGCTTTCTTT. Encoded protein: CSAGAQGKEAFF.

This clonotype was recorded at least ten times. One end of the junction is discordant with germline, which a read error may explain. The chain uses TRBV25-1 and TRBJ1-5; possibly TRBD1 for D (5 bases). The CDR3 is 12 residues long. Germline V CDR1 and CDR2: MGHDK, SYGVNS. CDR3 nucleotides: TGTGCCAGCAGAGACAGCAACCAGCCCCAGCATTTT. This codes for CASRDSNQPQHF.

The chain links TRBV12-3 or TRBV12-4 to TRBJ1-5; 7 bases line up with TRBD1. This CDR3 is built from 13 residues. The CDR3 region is CASGLTGTQPQHF. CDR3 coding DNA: TGTGCTAGTGGTTTGACAGGGACTCAGCCCCAGCATTTT.

The CDR3 DNA reads TGCGCCAGCAGCTTGGAAGTGCCTTATGAGACCCAGTACTTC. Translating it yields CASSLEVPYETQYF. This chain connects TRBV5-1 to TRBJ2-5; D call uncertain. V was shortened by 0 bases and J by 5 bases, with 11 bases between the two germline ends. The CDR3 has 14 amino acids. CDR1 and CDR2 (germline): SGHRS, YFSETQ. Full variable domain (remainder filled in from reference TRBV5-1 and TRBJ2-5): KAGVTQTPRYLIKTRGQQVTLSCSPISGHRSVSWYQQTPGQGLQFLFEYFSETQRNKGNFPGRFSGRQFSNSRSEMNVSTLELGDSALYLCASSLEVPYETQYFGPGTRLLVL.

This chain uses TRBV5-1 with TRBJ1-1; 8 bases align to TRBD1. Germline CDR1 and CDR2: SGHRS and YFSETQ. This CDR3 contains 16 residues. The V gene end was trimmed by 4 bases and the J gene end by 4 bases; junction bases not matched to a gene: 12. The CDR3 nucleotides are TGCGCCAGCAGCAGCGGTGGACAGGGACGGGGCACTGAAGCTTTCTTT. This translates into CASSSGGQGRGTEAFF. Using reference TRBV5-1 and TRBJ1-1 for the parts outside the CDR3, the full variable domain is KAGVTQTPRYLIKTRGQQVTLSCSPISGHRSVSWYQQTPGQGLQFLFEYFSETQRNKGNFPGRFSGRQFSNSRSEMNVSTLELGDSALYLCASSSGGQGRGTEAFFGQGTRLTVV.

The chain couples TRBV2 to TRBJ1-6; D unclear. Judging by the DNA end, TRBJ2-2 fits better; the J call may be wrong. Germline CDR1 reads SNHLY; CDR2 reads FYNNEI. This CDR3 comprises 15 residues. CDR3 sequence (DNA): TGTGCCAGCACCGCCGACTTTTTTGACACCTCGGAGCTGTTTTTT. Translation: CASTADFFDTSELFF.

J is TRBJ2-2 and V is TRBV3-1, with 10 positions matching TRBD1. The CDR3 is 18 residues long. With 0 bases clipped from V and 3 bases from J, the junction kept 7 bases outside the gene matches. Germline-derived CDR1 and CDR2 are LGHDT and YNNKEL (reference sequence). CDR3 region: CASSQDLETGGHTGELFF. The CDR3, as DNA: TGTGCCAGCAGCCAAGATCTGGAGACAGGGGGCCACACCGGGGAGCTGTTTTTT.

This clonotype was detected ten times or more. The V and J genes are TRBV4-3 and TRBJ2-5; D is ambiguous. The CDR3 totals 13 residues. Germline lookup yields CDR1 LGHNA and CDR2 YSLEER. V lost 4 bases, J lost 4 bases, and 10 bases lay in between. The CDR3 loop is CASSPATGETQYF. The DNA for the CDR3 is TGCGCCAGCAGCCCGGCGACGGGAGAGACCCAGTACTTC.